This is a list of T cell receptor beta chains from one sample in a study of OX40 agonist ivuxolimab in advanced cancers. The assay was immunoSEQ multiplex PCR, and TCRdb's table has in-frame clones only and misses some. This repertoire shows 60,000 or so clones, roughly 90% found once; its top ten account for around 10%. Here the sequenced sample was CD4+ or CD8+ T cells sorted from blood, taken in a trial of the OX40 agonist ivuxolimab. These receptors all stem from an adult with an advanced solid tumor such as melanoma, head and neck, liver or kidney cancer. CDR3s include the opening cysteine and the closing phenylalanine or tryptophan. A D gene is named only where the DNA matches it firmly. Clone size is shown for a subset of rows, as once, few, many or a class of expanded clone.

.	TRBV19	TRBD1	TRBJ2-7	TGTGCCAGTAGTGGATACGGGACAGGGGCCTACGAGCAGTACTTC	CASSGYGTGAYEQYF
.	TRBV15	.	TRBJ1-1	TGTGCCATTTGGCAGGCAAACGAAGCTTTCTTT	CAIWQANEAFF
.	TRBV14	.	TRBJ2-1	TGTGCCAGCAGCCAAGATATGGGCTTCAATGAGCAGTTCTTC	CASSQDMGFNEQFF
.	TRBV5-6	.	TRBJ1-2	TGTGCCAGCAGACTGGGCGTTGTAGATGGTTACACCTTC	CASRLGVVDGYTF
.	TRBV9	.	TRBJ2-7	TGTGCCAGCAGCCCCCCCTATTCAGGGAAGGATCTCGAGCAGTACTTC	CASSPPYSGKDLEQYF
once	TRBV2	.	TRBJ1-2	TGTGCCAGCAGTGAAGAGGGACGTGGCTATGGCTACACCTTC	CASSEEGRGYGYTF
.	TRBV14	TRBD2	TRBJ2-1	TGTGCCAGCAGCCGGCCAGCGGGAGAATTGCGTGAGCAGTTCTTC	CASSRPAGELREQFF
.	TRBV6-5	TRBD2	TRBJ2-3	TGTGCCAGCAGTCCCGTGGACGGGGGGGCTGATACGCAGTATTTT	CASSPVDGGADTQYF
.	TRBV30	.	TRBJ2-7	TGTGCCTGGAGTGTAGTTGGACAGATGTACGAGCAGTACTTC	CAWSVVGQMYEQYF
few	TRBV9	TRBD2	TRBJ2-5	TGTCCCGCGGGAGAACAAGAGACCCAGTACTTC	CPAGEQETQYF
once	TRBV6-1	.	TRBJ1-1	TGTGCCAGCAGTCATATAGGGTCTGCCGCTGAAGCTTTCTTT	CASSHIGSAAEAFF
.	TRBV12-5	TRBD2	TRBJ2-1	TGTGCTAGTGGTTTGGCGACTAGCGGGAACTCCTACAATGAGCAGTTCTTC	CASGLATSGNSYNEQFF
once	TRBV6-6	TRBD1	TRBJ2-1	TGTGCCAGCAGCCCGACAGGGGGATCGAATGAGCAGTTCTTC	CASSPTGGSNEQFF
.	TRBV7-9	.	TRBJ2-2	TGTGCCAGCAGCTTATCAAGGGCGGCCGGGGAGCTGTTTTTT	CASSLSRAAGELFF
.	TRBV6-5	.	TRBJ1-1	TGTGCCAGCAGTTACTCGGGTTACACTGAAGCTTTCTTT	CASSYSGYTEAFF
.	TRBV11-2	TRBD2	TRBJ2-3	TGTGCCAGCAGCTTAGGACGGGGGGGCACAGATACGCAGTATTTT	CASSLGRGGTDTQYF
once	TRBV25-1	.	TRBJ1-2	TGTGCCAGCAGTATGCTCGAGGGGAATGGCTACACCTTC	CASSMLEGNGYTF
.	TRBV2	TRBD1	TRBJ1-5	TGTGCCAGCAGCGGGACAGGGGGTGGAAGCAATCAGCCCCAGCATTTT	CASSGTGGGSNQPQHF
.	TRBV6-1	.	TRBJ2-2	TGTGCCAGCAGTAAGGGGGAGCCGGGCACCGGGGAGCTGTTTTTT	CASSKGEPGTGELFF